The source of this T cell receptor beta chain is a study of shared clonotypes between healthy human individuals. The germline V gene has CDR1 MNHEY and CDR2 SMNVEV (reference sequence). The ends lost 6 bases at V and 3 bases at J; junction bases unmatched: 10. This CDR3 comprises 16 residues. The protocol was immunoSEQ multiplex PCR, while the TCRdb copy is restricted to in-frame clones and leaves out a portion. This table holds 750,000 to 1,000,000 clones, around 92% found once. Terminally differentiated effector memory CD45RA+ cells were excluded from the naive CD8 cells, which were CD45RO-negative and positively selected for CCR7.

The V gene is TRBV27, the J gene TRBJ2-7; 11 nucleotides agree with TRBD2. The TCR comes from a young man in good health. The sequenced material came from naive CD8+ T cells sorted from blood. The CDR3 region is CASSIAGGPSYYEQYF. Here the CDR3 DNA reads TGTGCCAGCAGCATAGCGGGAGGGCCATCGTACTACGAGCAGTACTTC.